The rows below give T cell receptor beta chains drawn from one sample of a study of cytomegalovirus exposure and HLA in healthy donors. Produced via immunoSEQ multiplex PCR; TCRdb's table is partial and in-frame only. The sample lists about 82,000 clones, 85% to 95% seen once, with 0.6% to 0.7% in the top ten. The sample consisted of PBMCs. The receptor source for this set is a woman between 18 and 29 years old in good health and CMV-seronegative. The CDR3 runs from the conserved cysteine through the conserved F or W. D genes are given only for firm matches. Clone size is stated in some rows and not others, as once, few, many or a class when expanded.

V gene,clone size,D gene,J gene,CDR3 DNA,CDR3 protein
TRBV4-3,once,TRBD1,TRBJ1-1,TGCGCCAGCAGCCTCCGGCCCCAGGGGGCCCTGAACACTGAAGCTTTCTTT,CASSLRPQGALNTEAFF
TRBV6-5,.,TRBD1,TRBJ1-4,TGTGCCAGCAGTTACTCGACGGCAGGGGGGCGAAAACTGTTTTTT,CASSYSTAGGRKLFF
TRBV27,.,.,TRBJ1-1,TGTGCCAGCAGTTCGGCAGGCTCCCTAGCGGACACTGAAGCTTTCTTT,CASSSAGSLADTEAFF
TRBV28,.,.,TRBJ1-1,TGTGCCAGCACCTCCCCAGGCCTCAACACTGAAGCTTTCTTT,CASTSPGLNTEAFF
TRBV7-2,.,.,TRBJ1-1,TGTGCCAGCAGCTTAGGGTCGGGGGTAGGGGTGGCTTTCTTT,CASSLGSGVGVAFF
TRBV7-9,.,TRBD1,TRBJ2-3,TGTGCCAGCAGCCCGCGGGGACAGGCCATTTCAGATACGCAGTATTTT,CASSPRGQAISDTQYF
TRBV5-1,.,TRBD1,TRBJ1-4,TGCGCCAGCAGCCCGGAGGGACAGGCCGGTGAAAAACTGTTTTTT,CASSPEGQAGEKLFF
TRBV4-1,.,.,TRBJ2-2,TGCGCCAGCAGCCATAAGCTTCCAGGAACGAACACCGGGGAGCTGTTTTTT,CASSHKLPGTNTGELFF
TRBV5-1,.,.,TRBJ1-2,TGCGCCAGCAGCCAAGACGGGAACTATGGCTACACCTTC,CASSQDGNYGYTF
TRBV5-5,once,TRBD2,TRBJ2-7,TGTGCCAGCAGCCCGGGAGTTCTAGCGGACATTCTATACGAGCAGTACTTC,CASSPGVLADILYEQYF
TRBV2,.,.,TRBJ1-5,TGTGCCAGCAGAGCAACAGAGGGATTCCGCAATCAGCCCCAGCATTTT,CASRATEGFRNQPQHF
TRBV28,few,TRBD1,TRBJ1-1,TGTGCCAGCAGGGGACAGGGGGCGGGGAGAGTTGAAGCTTTCTTT,CASRGQGAGRVEAFF
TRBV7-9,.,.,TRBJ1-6,TGTGCCAGCAGCCGACAGATCTATAATTCACCCCTCCACTTT,CASSRQIYNSPLHF
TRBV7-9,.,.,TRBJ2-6,TGTGCCAGCAGCTTTTGGAGGTTGGCCAACGTCCTGACTTTC,CASSFWRLANVLTF
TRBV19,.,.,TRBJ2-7,TGTGCCAGTAGTAGACCGGGTCTGGACTCCTACGAGCAGTACTTC,CASSRPGLDSYEQYF
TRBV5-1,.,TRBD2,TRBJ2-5,TGCGCCAGCACCCGGACTAGCGTGGGAGGTAGGGAGACCCAGTACTTC,CASTRTSVGGRETQYF
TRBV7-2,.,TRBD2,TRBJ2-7,TGTGCCAGCAGCTTACGCGGGAGCCGGAACGAGCAGTACTTC,CASSLRGSRNEQYF
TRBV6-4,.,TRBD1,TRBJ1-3,TGTGCCAGCAGTGGGTGGGGACAGGGGCACGGAAACACCATATATTTT,CASSGWGQGHGNTIYF
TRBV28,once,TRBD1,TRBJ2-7,TGTGCCAGCACCACTAGACAGGGGGACGCCTACGAGCAGTACTTC,CASTTRQGDAYEQYF
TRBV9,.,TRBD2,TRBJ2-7,TGTGCCAGCAGCGTAGCCAGGAGCCCTCTAGCGGAGAACTACGAGCAGTACTTC,CASSVARSPLAENYEQYF
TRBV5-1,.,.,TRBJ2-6,TGCGCCAGCAGCTTGTCCACTCCTGGGGCCAACGTCCTGACTTTC,CASSLSTPGANVLTF
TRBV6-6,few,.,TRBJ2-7,TGTGCCAGCAGTCCAGGGGTCCACGAGCAGTACTTC,CASSPGVHEQYF
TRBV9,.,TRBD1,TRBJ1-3,TGTGCCAGCAGCGCCACAGGGGACTCTGGAAACACCATATATTTT,CASSATGDSGNTIYF
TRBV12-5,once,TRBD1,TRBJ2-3,TGTGCTAGTGGTTTGGGCCGGGACAGAAGCACAGATACGCAGTATTTT,CASGLGRDRSTDTQYF
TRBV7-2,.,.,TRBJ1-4,TGTGCCAGCAGCTTAGGTGCTGTGGGGGCCAGCCGAGAAAAACTGTTTTTT,CASSLGAVGASREKLFF
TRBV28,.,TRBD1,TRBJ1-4,TGTGCCAGCAGTTTAACCGGGACAGGGAGTGAAAAACTGTTTTTT,CASSLTGTGSEKLFF
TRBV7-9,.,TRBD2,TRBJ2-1,TGTGCCAGCAGCTTAGCGGAACTTAGCGGGAAGCAGTTCTTC,CASSLAELSGKQFF
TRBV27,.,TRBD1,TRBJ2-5,TGTGCCAGCAGTCAACAGGGGGCCCGTTTGGAGACCCAGTACTTC,CASSQQGARLETQYF
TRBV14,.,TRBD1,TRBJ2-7,TGTGCCAGCAGCCAATCAGGACAGGGTAGTCCATACGAGCAGTACTTC,CASSQSGQGSPYEQYF
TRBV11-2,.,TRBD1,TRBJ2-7,TGTGCCAGCAGCGTGACAGGGATCCCCTACGAGCAGTACTTC,CASSVTGIPYEQYF
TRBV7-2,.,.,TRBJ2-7,TGTGCCAGCAGCTTAGTTGACGGGGGCTACGAGCAGTACTTC,CASSLVDGGYEQYF
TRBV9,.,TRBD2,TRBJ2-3,TGTGCCAGCAGCCCTGGGACTAGCGGATACACAGATACGCAGTATTTT,CASSPGTSGYTDTQYF
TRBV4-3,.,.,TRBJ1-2,TGCGCCAGCAGCCAAGCCCCCGGGAGTAGTTATGGCTACACCTTC,CASSQAPGSSYGYTF
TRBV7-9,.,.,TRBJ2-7,TGTGCCAGCAGCTTAGCTGGCGGCTACGAGCAGTACTTC,CASSLAGGYEQYF
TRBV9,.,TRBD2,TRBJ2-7,TGTGCCAGCAGCGCCGTCGCTAGCGGGAGGGCCCACGAGCAGTACTTC,CASSAVASGRAHEQYF
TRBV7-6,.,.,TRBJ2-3,TGTGCCAGCAGCTTAGGAGGGGGGGCAGCGGATACGCAGTATTTT,CASSLGGGAADTQYF
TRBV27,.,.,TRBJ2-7,TGTGCCAGCAGTCCGAGGGGAGGAGGCTACGAGCAGTACTTC,CASSPRGGGYEQYF
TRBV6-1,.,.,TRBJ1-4,TGTGCCAGCAGTGCCGACCTCGGGGGGGAAGGCGAAAAACTGTTTTTT,CASSADLGGEGEKLFF
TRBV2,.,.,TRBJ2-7,TGTGCCAGCAGTGAAAGAACGGGGGGCTTGGGGGAGCAGTACTTC,CASSERTGGLGEQYF